These 4 T cell receptor beta chains share one sample of origin, sequenced in a study of cytotoxic CD8 clonotypes in ibrutinib-treated CLL. Sequenced by immunoSEQ multiplex PCR; TCRdb stores in-frame clones only, minus some. This table has roughly 250,000 clones, around 70% appearing once. The source was PBMCs, collected after 24 months of ibrutinib treatment. The receptors were sampled from a human donor with chronic lymphocytic leukemia.

The table lists this clone with a few counts. The gene calls are TRBV19 and TRBJ1-4; no clear D. V was clipped by 4 bases and J by 3 bases, with 6 bases between them. The CDR3 covers 13 residues. Germline values: CDR1 LNHDA, CDR2 SQIVND (reference sequence). CDR3 DNA: TGTGCCAGTAGTACCGGAGCTAATGAAAAACTGTTTTTT. It encodes CASSTGANEKLFF.

This clone has just a few counts. The gene calls are TRBV2 and TRBJ2-7, with D tentatively TRBD2 (6 bases). The length of the CDR3 is 16 residues. The ends were cut back, 11 bases at V and 5 bases at J, with 28 bases in the middle. Per germline, CDR1 SNHLY and CDR2 FYNNEI. The CDR3, as DNA: TGTGCCGTCAGTGGTATAGTGGGGAGGTGGACCAACGAGCAGTACTTC. As protein: CAVSGIVGRWTNEQYF.

The V and J genes are TRBV27 and TRBJ2-3; 10 nucleotides line up with TRBD2. J gave up 3 bases and V 2 bases, and 8 bases lay outside the gene matches. The CDR3 runs to 17 residues. Germline assignment: CDR1 MNHEY and CDR2 SMNVEV (reference sequence). The CDR3 DNA reads TGTGCCAGCAGTTTAAGGGGCCTAGCGGGAGTGACAGATACGCAGTATTTT. Protein: CASSLRGLAGVTDTQYF.

This sequence joins TRBV5-1 and TRBJ1-2, with TRBD1 matching 8 bases. The CDR3 length is 13 residues. V gave up 1 base and J gave up 6 bases; unmatched junction bases: 2. Germline loops: CDR1 SGHRS, CDR2 YFSETQ. The CDR3 protein is CASSLRTGNGYTF. The DNA of the CDR3 is TGCGCCAGCAGCTTGCGGACAGGGAATGGCTACACCTTC.